The present T cell receptor beta chain was sequenced within a study of T cell responses to AZD1222 COVID-19 vaccine. Whole-study findings and limits: Seropositive at baseline were only a handful of AZD1222 recipients.

Trimming took off 5 bases at V and 5 bases at J, with 9 bases between the two ends. The CDR3 is made up of 12 amino acids. The method was immunoSEQ multiplex PCR; TCRdb's version includes in-frame clones alone and lacks a portion of them. The table shows about 150,000 clones, with around 87% occurring only once. About this clone itself: The antigen is not known.

The origin of this receptor is an adult in good health. The chain employs TRBV12-3 or TRBV12-4 and TRBJ1-1; D might be TRBD1 (6 bases). Specimen: peripheral blood, collected on day 0 of AZD1222 vaccination. The CDR3 coding sequence is TGTGCCAGCAGTCCCGACAGGACTGAAGCTTTCTTT. Its translation: CASSPDRTEAFF.